The present entry profiles one TCR beta chain with its context. Its antigen remains unknown. The source of the sample is a study of T cells in localized non-small cell lung cancer. The protocol was immunoSEQ multiplex PCR, while the TCRdb copy is restricted to in-frame clones and leaves out a portion. The profile covers around 130,000 clones, with 89% appearing a single time and around 1.8% taken by the ten largest. Between the trimmed V and J ends, which lost 3 bases and 2 bases, there was a span of 8 bases. The germline CDR1 and CDR2 sequences are LNHDA and SQIVND (reference sequence). The CDR3 length is 14 residues. Findings and limits, study-wide: There was higher T cell clonality in uninvolved adjacent lung than in tumor, and it was highest there.

The specimen was peripheral blood, collected before any cancer treatment. This clonotype was sampled from a female donor over 55 with stage I lung adenocarcinoma. The chain uses TRBV19 and TRBJ1-3, with D perhaps matching TRBD1 (5 bases). The CDR3 nucleotides are TGTGCCAGTAGTATGGGGGGAGCTGGAAACACCATATATTTT. Its protein product is CASSMGGAGNTIYF.